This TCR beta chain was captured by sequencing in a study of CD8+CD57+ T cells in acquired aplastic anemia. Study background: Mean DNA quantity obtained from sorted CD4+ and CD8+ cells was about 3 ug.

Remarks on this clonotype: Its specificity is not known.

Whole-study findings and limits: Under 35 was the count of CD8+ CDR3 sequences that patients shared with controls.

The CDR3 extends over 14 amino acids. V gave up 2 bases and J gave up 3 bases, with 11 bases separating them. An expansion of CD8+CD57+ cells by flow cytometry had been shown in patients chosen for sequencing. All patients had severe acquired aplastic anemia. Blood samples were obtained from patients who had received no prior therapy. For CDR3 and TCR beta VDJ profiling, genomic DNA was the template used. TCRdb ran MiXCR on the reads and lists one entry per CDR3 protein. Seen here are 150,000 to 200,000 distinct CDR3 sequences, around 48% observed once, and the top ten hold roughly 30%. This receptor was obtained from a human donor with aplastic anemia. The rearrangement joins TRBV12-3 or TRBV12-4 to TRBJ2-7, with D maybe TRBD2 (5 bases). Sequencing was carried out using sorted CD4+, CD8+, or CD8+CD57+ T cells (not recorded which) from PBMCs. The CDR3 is CASSLIALIYEQYF. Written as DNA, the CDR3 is TGTGCCAGCAGTTTAATAGCGTTAATCTACGAGCAGTACTTC.